A single sample is the source of the 3 T cell receptor beta chains below, sequenced in a study of read filtering for tumor transcriptome and immune sequencing. Molecular barcoded adaptors covering alpha/delta and beta/gamma chains were used on around 400 ng RNA. TCRdb processed the reads anew with MiXCR; each CDR3 protein has one entry. Of 35,000 to 40,000 distinct CDR3 sequences listed, approximately 13% were seen once; the top ten hold 25% to 30%. Sample: a population of CD138-negative cells sorted from bone marrow. Receptor source: a donor older than 35 with multiple myeloma.

This clonotype has a count of ten or more. The rearrangement joins TRBV20-1 to TRBJ2-3; TRBD2 is a possible D gene (6 bases). V lost 5 bases and J 1 base, leaving 7 bases between the germline ends. The CDR3 loop spans 12 amino acids. Germline assignment: CDR1 DFQATT and CDR2 SNEGSKA (reference sequence). CDR3 in amino acids: CSASGGTDTQYF. DNA for the CDR3: TGCAGTGCTTCGGGAGGCACAGATACGCAGTATTTT.

This clonotype was observed many times. The genes are TRBV2 and TRBJ2-3; D is unresolved. CDR1 and CDR2 (germline): SNHLY, FYNNEI. Between the trimmed V and J ends, which lost 4 bases and 1 base, there was a span of 6 bases. This CDR3 has 13 residues. This CDR3 reads CASSVLGTDTQYF. DNA for the CDR3: TGTGCCAGCAGTGTGCTAGGCACAGATACGCAGTATTTT.

This clonotype was recorded many times. The chain joins TRBV7-2 to TRBJ2-2; D call uncertain. V was shortened by 1 base and J by 7 bases, with 4 bases between the two germline ends. The germline V gene encodes CDR1 SGHTA and CDR2 FQGNSA. This CDR3 contains 12 residues. The DNA for the CDR3 is TGTGCCAGCAGCTTAGGGGTCGGGGAGCTGTTTTTT. Amino acids: CASSLGVGELFF.